This TCR beta chain is drawn from a study of PD-1 blockade in classical Hodgkin lymphoma. Of note for this clone: Antigen specificity is unknown.

Study-wide points: Newly diagnosed patients reportedly had lower baseline TCR diversity than healthy donors.

The protocol was immunoSEQ multiplex PCR, while the TCRdb copy is restricted to in-frame clones and leaves out a portion. The table has roughly 70,000 clones, over 90% seen once. Germline CDR1 and CDR2: PRHDT and FYEKMQ (reference sequence). Deletions cut 0 bases from V and 2 bases from J, with 5 bases between. The CDR3 extends over 13 amino acids. Time point described: newly diagnosed, previously untreated cHL patient sample. This sequence was found in a human donor with classical Hodgkin lymphoma. J is TRBJ2-7 and V is TRBV13; D remains ambiguous. Sequences were obtained from peripheral blood mononuclear cells (PBMCs). This CDR3 is CASSLGRAYEQYF. CDR3 in DNA: TGTGCCAGCAGCTTAGGACGGGCCTACGAGCAGTACTTC. Full variable domain (rest looked up from reference TRBV13 and TRBJ2-7): AAGVIQSPRHLIKEKRETATLKCYPIPRHDTVYWYQQGPGQDPQFLISFYEKMQSDKGSIPDRFSAQQFSDYHSELNMSSLELGDSALYFCASSLGRAYEQYFGPGTRLTVT.